This TCR beta chain was sequenced in a study of tumor and adjacent non-tumor tissue in lung cancer. Study summary: Aged 31 to 76 years, patients included fewer than 11 men and five or six women with stage I to III disease. On average, productive TCRbeta reads reached about 4.17 million per sample.

No cell sorting was done before RNA was extracted from the tissue. The CDR3 runs to 12 residues. The germline V gene has CDR1 DFQATT and CDR2 SNEGSKA (reference sequence). Points from the study as a whole: Significantly higher TCR diversity was found in tumor than normal lung.

In the case of this clonotype: Its matching antigen is unknown. One junction end does not reproduce the germline sequence, and a read error may be involved.

Three rounds of nested PCR, following a modified ARM-PCR protocol, produced the TCRbeta library. TCRdb reanalysed the multiplex PCR reads using MiXCR and keeps one entry per CDR3 protein. The sample has roughly 120,000 distinct CDR3 sequences, approximately 71% seen once; the top ten hold roughly 35%. The sample consisted of lung tumor tissue. The TCR originated in a woman aged 55-70 years with non-small cell lung cancer. V is TRBV20-1 and J is TRBJ1-1; D is ambiguous. For the CDR3, the DNA is TGCAGTGCTAGCATGATAAGCACTGAGGCTTACTTT. Translation gives CSASMISTEAYF.